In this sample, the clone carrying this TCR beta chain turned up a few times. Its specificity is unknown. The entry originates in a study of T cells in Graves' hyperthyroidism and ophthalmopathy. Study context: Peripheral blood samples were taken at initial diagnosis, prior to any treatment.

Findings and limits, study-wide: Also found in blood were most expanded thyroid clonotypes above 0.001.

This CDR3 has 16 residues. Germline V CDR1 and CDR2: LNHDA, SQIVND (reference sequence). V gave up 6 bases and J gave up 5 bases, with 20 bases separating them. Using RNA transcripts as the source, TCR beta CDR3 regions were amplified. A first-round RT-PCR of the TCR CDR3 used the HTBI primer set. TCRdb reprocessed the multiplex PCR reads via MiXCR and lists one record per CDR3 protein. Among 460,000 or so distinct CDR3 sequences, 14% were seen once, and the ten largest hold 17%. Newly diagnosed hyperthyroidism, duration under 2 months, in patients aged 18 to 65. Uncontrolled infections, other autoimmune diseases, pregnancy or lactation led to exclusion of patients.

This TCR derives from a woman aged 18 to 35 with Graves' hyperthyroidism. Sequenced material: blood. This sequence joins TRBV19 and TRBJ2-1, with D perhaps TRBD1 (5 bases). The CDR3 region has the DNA TGTGCCAGTAGCCCCACCAGGGTCGGGCTGGACAATGAGCAGTTCTTC. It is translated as CASSPTRVGLDNEQFF.